This T cell receptor beta chain comes out of a study of blood T cell repertoires in COVID-19. Study in general: Researchers got acute and convalescent COVID-19 samples from the United States, Italy and Spain. Sources were T cells, B-cell-depleted T cells, or PBMCs; the material itself was cDNA or gDNA.

The CDR3 sequence is 12 residues long. Trimming cost V 7 bases and J 2 bases, with 9 bases left between them. CDR1 SNHLY and CDR2 FYNNEI come from the germline V gene. As originally analysed: The assay estimated nucleated cells by amplifying reference gene primers. TCRdb's table, derived via immunoSEQ multiplex PCR, lists solely in-frame clones and lacks some. V and J calls and clone size follow that table, whereas D and trimming were derived from the DNA. This table holds about 42,000 clones, 85% to 90% found once. Specimen: peripheral blood. The J gene is TRBJ2-7, the V gene TRBV2, with D possibly TRBD1 on 5 matching bases. This TCR derives from a man aged 45-60 years with active COVID-19. The CDR3, as DNA: TGTGCCAGCAAAAGGGGCACCTACGAGCAGTACTTC. Translation: CASKRGTYEQYF.